The 20 T cell receptor beta chains below all came from one sample that was sequenced in a study of T cell responses to AZD1222 COVID-19 vaccine. Method: immunoSEQ multiplex PCR; TCRdb's copy keeps in-frame clones and lacks some. The top ten hold 4% to 5% of the sample, which has roughly 66,000 clones, 70% to 90% seen once. The sample here was peripheral blood, taken 28 days after the second dose of the MenACWY control vaccine. Every receptor here comes from an adult who received the MenACWY meningococcal vaccine as a control.

The chain has TRBV3-1 (or the pseudogene TRBV3-2) and TRBJ2-1; D remains ambiguous. The V end lost 2 bases, the J end lost 0 bases, and 11 bases lay between the germline ends. Germline CDR1 reads LGHDT; CDR2 reads YNNKEL (reference sequence). The length of the CDR3 is 16 residues. CDR3 loop: CASSQSLRSSYNEQFF. The CDR3 nucleotides are TGTGCCAGCAGCCAATCTCTGAGGAGCTCCTACAATGAGCAGTTCTTC.

In its sample, this clone was seen a few times. The chain joins TRBV7-9 to TRBJ1-1; perhaps TRBD1 as D (6 bases). V lost 5 bases and J lost 5, with 21 bases in between. The CDR3 contains 16 residues. Germline CDR1 and CDR2: SEHNR and FQNEAQ (reference sequence). The CDR3 reads CASSPTVEGGGTEAFF. The CDR3 nucleotides are TGTGCCAGCAGCCCCACGGTGGAGGGAGGGGGGACTGAAGCTTTCTTT.

This clone has only one observation. The V call is TRBV30, the J call TRBJ2-5; the match to TRBD1 covers 7 bases. The CDR3 has 13 amino acids. Germline assignment: CDR1 GTSNPN and CDR2 SVGIG (reference sequence). The trim removed 8 bases at V and 1 base at J, leaving 7 bases unmatched. The CDR3 sequence: CAQNRDSQETQYF. CDR3 DNA sequence: TGTGCCCAAAACCGGGACAGCCAAGAGACCCAGTACTTC.

The gene calls are TRBV25-1 and TRBJ2-2; 8 nucleotides match TRBD2. J lost 6 bases, V lost 1 base, and 13 bases had no gene match. Germline V gives CDR1 MGHDK, CDR2 SYGVNS. The CDR3 has 18 amino acids. CDR3: CASSESAGGPRGAGELFF. The CDR3 DNA follows: TGTGCCAGCAGTGAATCGGCGGGAGGTCCCCGGGGGGCCGGGGAGCTGTTTTTT.

The J gene is TRBJ1-5, the V gene TRBV10-3; D ambiguous. The CDR3 is 13 residues long. V was trimmed by 2 bases and J by 7 bases, leaving 9 bases between them. The germline CDR1 and CDR2 sequences are ENHRY and SYGVKD. Here the CDR3 DNA reads TGTGCCATCAGTGAGGAAGGAGGACAGCCCCAGCATTTT. Residues: CAISEEGGQPQHF.

The V call is TRBV3-1 (or the pseudogene TRBV3-2), the J call TRBJ2-3, with TRBD2 matching 10 bases. CDR3 size: 14 residues. CDR1 and CDR2 from the germline V gene are LGHDT and YNNKEL (reference sequence). Trimming cost V 4 bases and J 3 bases; bases outside gene matches: 1. This chain's CDR3 is CASSPGLATDTQYF. The DNA for the CDR3 is TGTGCCAGCAGCCCGGGACTAGCGACAGATACGCAGTATTTT.

Regarding this clone: An end of the junction does not agree with germline; a read error may underlie this. The sample contains more than one DNA sequence encoding this CDR3. J is TRBJ2-7 and V is TRBV4-3; a possible D gene is TRBD2 (6 bases). CDR3 length equals 18 residues. Germline-derived CDR1 and CDR2 are LGHNA and YSLEER. The CDR3 here is CASSQAGSGSGILSEQYF. The CDR3 DNA reads as TGCGCTAGCAGCCAAGCAGGGAGCGGGTCAGGGATTCTCAGCGAGCAGTACTTC.

This chain links TRBV6-2 or TRBV6-3 with TRBJ1-2; 8 positions match TRBD1. The CDR3 length is 14 residues. Trimming at V came to 6 bases and at J to 4 bases, leaving 7 bases not matched to a gene. Germline V gene sequence: CDR1 MNHEY, CDR2 SVGEGT. CDR3 sequence: CASSLTTGAYGYTF. The CDR3 nucleotides read TGTGCCAGCAGCCTAACGACAGGGGCCTATGGCTACACCTTC.

The chain joins TRBV10-3 to TRBJ2-1; TRBD1 is a possible D gene (6 bases). In germline, CDR1 is ENHRY, CDR2 SYGVKD. This CDR3 has 13 amino acids. V dropped 6 bases and J dropped 9 bases, with 15 bases sitting between them. The CDR3 region has the DNA TGTGCCATCAGAGGGGGAGTGTCAGGTGAGCAGTTCTTC. Protein product: CAIRGGVSGEQFF.

This chain connects TRBV5-1 to TRBJ2-7; D is ambiguous. The germline V gene has CDR1 SGHRS and CDR2 YFSETQ. Deletions cut 0 bases from V and 1 base from J, with 8 bases between. The CDR3 covers 14 residues. The CDR3 loop is CASSLGPVSYEQYF. CDR3 coding DNA: TGCGCCAGCAGCTTGGGGCCGGTGTCCTACGAGCAGTACTTC. Full variable domain (rest looked up from reference TRBV5-1 and TRBJ2-7): KAGVTQTPRYLIKTRGQQVTLSCSPISGHRSVSWYQQTPGQGLQFLFEYFSETQRNKGNFPGRFSGRQFSNSRSEMNVSTLELGDSALYLCASSLGPVSYEQYFGPGTRLTVT.

This clone appeared once. The rearrangement uses TRBV24-1 and TRBJ1-4, with D perhaps matching TRBD1 (6 bases). Looked up from germline, CDR1 is KGHDR and CDR2 is SFDVKD. This CDR3 has 15 amino acids. With 4 bases removed from V and 7 bases from J, the gap between germline ends came to 15 bases. The DNA for the CDR3 is TGTGCCACCAGTGACGCTACAGGGAGCGGTGAAAAACTGTTTTTT. It yields the protein CATSDATGSGEKLFF.

V gene TRBV21-1 combines with J gene TRBJ1-1. TRBV21-1 is flagged as a pseudogene. The CDR3 extends over 13 amino acids. CDR3 nucleotides: TGTGCCAGCAGCAAGGGGAGGGTAACTGAAGCTTTCTTT. This translates into CASSKGRVTEAFF.

The V gene is TRBV19, the J gene TRBJ1-5; D remains unclear. The CDR3 length is 14 residues. The V and J ends lost 3 bases and 2 bases respectively, with 8 bases between them. Per the germline V gene, CDR1 is LNHDA and CDR2 is SQIVND (reference sequence). In nucleotides, the CDR3 is TGTGCCAGTAGTATGGGCCTTCGCAATCAGCCCCAGCATTTT. Translation: CASSMGLRNQPQHF. The complete variable domain, with remaining parts taken from reference TRBV19 and TRBJ1-5, reads DGGITQSPKYLFRKEGQNVTLSCEQNLNHDAMYWYRQDPGQGLRLIYYSQIVNDFQKGDIAEGYSVSREKKESFPLTVTSAQKNPTAFYLCASSMGLRNQPQHFGDGTRLSIL.

V and J are TRBV7-9 and TRBJ2-2; tentatively, D is TRBD2 (6 bases). Germline V gives CDR1 SEHNR, CDR2 FQNEAQ (reference sequence). The V end was cut by 5 bases, the J end by 5 bases, with 12 bases between. The CDR3 extends over 14 amino acids. The CDR3 protein is CASSLGLPTGELFF. DNA of the CDR3: TGTGCCAGCAGCCTAGGACTACCGACCGGGGAGCTGTTTTTT. The complete variable domain, with remaining parts taken from reference TRBV7-9 and TRBJ2-2, reads DTGVSQNPRHKITKRGQNVTFRCDPISEHNRLYWYRQTLGQGPEFLTYFQNEAQLEKSRLLSDRFSAERPKGSFSTLEIQRTEQGDSAMYLCASSLGLPTGELFFGEGSRLTVL.

V and J are TRBV6-6 and TRBJ1-2, with 8 bases lining up with TRBD1. V trimming: 6 bases; J trimming: 4 bases; junction bases outside the gene matches: 10. CDR3 size: 15 residues. Looked up from germline, CDR1 is MNHNY and CDR2 is SVGAGI (reference sequence). CDR3 DNA: TGTGCCAGCAGCCCCACCCGAGACAGGGGCTATGGCTACACCTTC. The encoded protein is CASSPTRDRGYGYTF.

V is TRBV5-1 and J is TRBJ1-2; D call uncertain. The CDR3 totals 14 residues. Germline CDR1 reads SGHRS; CDR2 reads YFSETQ. Trimming removed 0 bases at V and 1 base at J, with 7 bases between. The CDR3 DNA follows: TGCGCCAGCAGCTTGGCTGTCAGTAACTATGGCTACACCTTC. Translating it yields CASSLAVSNYGYTF.

The chain carries TRBV7-2 and TRBJ1-5; D remains unclear. V lost 5 bases and J lost 5, with 10 bases in between. The CDR3 extends over 13 amino acids. Germline CDR1 is SGHTA and CDR2 is FQGNSA. CDR3 coding DNA: TGTGCCAGCAGCGACGCGCTTTATCAGCCCCAGCATTTT. This codes for CASSDALYQPQHF.

This sequence joins TRBV6-5 and TRBJ1-5, with D tentatively TRBD1 (6 bases). CDR1 and CDR2 (germline): MNHEY, SVGAGI. The CDR3 is 14 residues long. V dropped 6 bases and J dropped 4 bases, with 13 bases sitting between them. The CDR3 DNA reads as TGTGCCAGCAGAAATACAGGGAGGAATCAGCCCCAGCATTTT. It specifies CASRNTGRNQPQHF.

This chain connects TRBV19 to TRBJ2-6; the D is unclear. The germline gives CDR1 LNHDA, CDR2 SQIVND (reference sequence). There are 17 residues in the CDR3. V lost 3 bases and J lost 0, with 12 bases in between. For the CDR3, the DNA is TGTGCCAGTAGTATTTCAGCGATAGGCTCTGGGGCCAACGTCCTGACTTTC. Residues: CASSISAIGSGANVLTF.

The J gene is TRBJ2-2, the V gene TRBV29-1; 10 bases fit TRBD1. Germline values: CDR1 SQVTM, CDR2 ANQGSEA. CDR3 length: 13 amino acids. Trimming took 5 bases from V and 7 from J; bases not matched to a gene: 4. This CDR3 is CSVQTGGGGELFF. As DNA, the CDR3 is TGCAGCGTTCAGACAGGGGGCGGCGGGGAGCTGTTTTTT.